The present TCR beta chain was sequenced within a study of blood T cell repertoires in COVID-19 (dated by TCRdb to 2018 to 2020). Study-wide context: The collaborator samples originated in the United States, Italy and Spain and spanned the acute and convalescent phases of COVID-19. The material from the prospective study consisted of cDNA or gDNA derived from T cells, B-cell-depleted T cells, or PBMCs. Subjects who had been exposed to COVID-19, were actively infected with it, or had recovered from it provided the deeply sampled blood TCRbeta repertoires that made up the dataset. The repertoires were released in a freely available public database intended as a resource for research on the immune response to SARS-CoV-2. Samples were obtained from the ongoing ImmuneRACE study (first 160 participants) and from some 1,200 subjects provided by 6 global collaborators. Nearly every sample came with metadata listing a de-identified subject ID, COVID-19 status, age in years and sex. HLA class I and class II types, where available, came from metadata supplied by the sample provider rather than from assay-based typing. Overall results and qualifications from the work: The quantity of clinical and demographic metadata differed by source and by participant and was supplied without curation.

On this clone itself: Its antigen remains unidentified. There are no base qualities to consult, and no much larger clone falls within one base.

TCRbeta CDR3 regions were amplified from genomic DNA by means of the immunoSEQ Assay, a bias-controlled multiplex PCR. On the study's bioinformatics: The number of nucleated cells in each sample was estimated from the amplification of reference gene primers within the assay. To quantify the absolute abundance of each unique TCRbeta CDR3 rearrangement, sequence reads were collapsed and filtered. For each sample, productive Simpson clonality was calculated as the square root of Simpson's diversity index over productive rearrangements. TCRdb obtained this table from immuneACCESS and retained in-frame rearrangements with V and J assigned. These tables miss some clones; where compared with another copy, unresolved V genes account for less than half of the shortfall, and the remainder is unexplained. Clonal size and the V and J genes are those of that table, whereas D and trimming came from the DNA. The sample has 150,000 or so clones on record, roughly 83% of them singletons. The ten largest clones add up to around 10% of the sample.

Enrolling through a virtual design, the prospective study's participants ranged in age from roughly 18 to 89 years and lived across approximately 25 United States geographic areas. Cohort assignment in the prospective study relied on participant-reported clinical history from a screening survey and a study questionnaire. Recovered participants in ImmuneRACE Cohort 3 were defined as having two consecutive negative NP/OP PCR tests, clearance from a healthcare professional, or resolution of symptoms. In the prospective study, mobile phlebotomists collected whole blood, serum and a nasopharyngeal or oropharyngeal swab from each participant. Prospective study participants could optionally give additional blood draws and questionnaires over an approximately two-month period. Blood samples from the prospective study were shipped frozen or at room temperature prior to DNA extraction. The CDR3 sequence holds 12 residues, the cysteine and phenylalanine included. This entry keeps only the CDR3 DNA: 36 bases, framed from base 1. Deletion took 5 bases off V and 4 bases off J, with a span of 7 bases between the germline ends. Reading the germline V gene gives CDR1 KGHDR and CDR2 SFDVKD.

The sequence was obtained from a man aged 45-65 years who had recovered from COVID-19. In this chain, TRBV24-1 is recombined with TRBJ1-2; the D gene assignment is ambiguous. The sample was PBMCs or T cells enriched from blood (not recorded which). This receptor has the CDR3 CATSVGTYGYTF. Here is the DNA: TGTGCCACCAGTGTCGGTACCTATGGCTACACCTTC.